This T cell receptor (beta chain) was recovered during a study of shared clonotypes between healthy human individuals. Study-wide points: The sampled material consisted only of blood, and tissue repertoires are likely to differ. Depth of sequencing was expected to influence donor clonotype sharing.

Clones were read by immunoSEQ multiplex PCR, and TCRdb kept only the in-frame ones, dropping some. Among 450,000 to 650,000 clones listed, around 81% were seen once. The germline V gene encodes CDR1 SGHRS and CDR2 YFSETQ. V shed 0 bases and J shed 1 base, with 19 bases lying between them. CDR3 length equals 18 residues. This clone was found a few times. Its antigen remains unknown. V gene TRBV5-1 combines with J gene TRBJ2-5; D may correspond to TRBD1 or TRBD2 (6 bases each). The sequenced material came from PBMCs. This TCR derives from a woman between 35 and 50 years old in good health. Some clones in this sample may be carry-over from other donors' samples. CDR3 protein: CASSLVRGAGRFQETQYF. CDR3 DNA sequence: TGCGCCAGCAGCTTGGTGAGGGGGGCAGGGAGATTCCAAGAGACCCAGTACTTC.